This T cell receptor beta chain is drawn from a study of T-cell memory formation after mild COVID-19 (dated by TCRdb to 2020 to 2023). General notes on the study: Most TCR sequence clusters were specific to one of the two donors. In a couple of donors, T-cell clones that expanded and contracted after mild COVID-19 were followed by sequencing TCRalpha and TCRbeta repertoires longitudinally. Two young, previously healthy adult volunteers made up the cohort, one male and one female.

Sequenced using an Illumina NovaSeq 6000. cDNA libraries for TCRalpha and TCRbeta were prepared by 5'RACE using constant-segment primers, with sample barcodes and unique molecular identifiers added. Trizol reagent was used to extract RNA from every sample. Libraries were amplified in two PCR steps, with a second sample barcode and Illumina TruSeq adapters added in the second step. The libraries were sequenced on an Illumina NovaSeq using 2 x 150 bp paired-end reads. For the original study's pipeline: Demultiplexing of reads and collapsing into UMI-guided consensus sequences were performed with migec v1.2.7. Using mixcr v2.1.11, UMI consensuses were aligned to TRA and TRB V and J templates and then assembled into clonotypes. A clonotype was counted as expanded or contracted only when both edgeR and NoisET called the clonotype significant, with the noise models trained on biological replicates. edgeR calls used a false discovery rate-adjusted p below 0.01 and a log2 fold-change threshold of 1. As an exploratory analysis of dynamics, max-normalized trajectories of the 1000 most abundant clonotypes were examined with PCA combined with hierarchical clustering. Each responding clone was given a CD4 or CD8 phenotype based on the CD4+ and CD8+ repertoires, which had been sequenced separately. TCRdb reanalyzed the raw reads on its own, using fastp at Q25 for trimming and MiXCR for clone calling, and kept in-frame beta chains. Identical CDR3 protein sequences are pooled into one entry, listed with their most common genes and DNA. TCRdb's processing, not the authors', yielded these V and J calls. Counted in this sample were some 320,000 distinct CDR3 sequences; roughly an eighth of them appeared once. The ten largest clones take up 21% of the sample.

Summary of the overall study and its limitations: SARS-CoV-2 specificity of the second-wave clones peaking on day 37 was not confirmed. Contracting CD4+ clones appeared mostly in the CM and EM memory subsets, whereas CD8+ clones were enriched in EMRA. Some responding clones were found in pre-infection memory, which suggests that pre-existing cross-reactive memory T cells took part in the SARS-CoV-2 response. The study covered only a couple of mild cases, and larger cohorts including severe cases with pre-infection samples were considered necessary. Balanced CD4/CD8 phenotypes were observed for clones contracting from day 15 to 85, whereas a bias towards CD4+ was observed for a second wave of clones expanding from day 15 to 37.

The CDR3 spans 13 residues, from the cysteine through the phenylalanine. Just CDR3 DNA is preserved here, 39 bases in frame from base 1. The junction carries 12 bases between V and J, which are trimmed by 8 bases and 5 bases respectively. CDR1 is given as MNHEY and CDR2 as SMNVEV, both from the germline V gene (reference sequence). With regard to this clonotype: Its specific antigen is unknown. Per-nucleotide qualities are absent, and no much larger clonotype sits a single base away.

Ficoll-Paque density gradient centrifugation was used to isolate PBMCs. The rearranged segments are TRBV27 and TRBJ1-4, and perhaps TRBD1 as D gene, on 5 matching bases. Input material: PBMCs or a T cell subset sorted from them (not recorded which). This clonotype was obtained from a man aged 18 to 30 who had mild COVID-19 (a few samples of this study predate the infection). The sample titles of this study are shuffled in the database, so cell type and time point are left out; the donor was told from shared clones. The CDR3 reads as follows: CASGTGPNEKLFF. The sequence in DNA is TGTGCCAGCGGGACGGGCCCCAATGAAAAACTGTTTTTT.